This T cell receptor beta chain appears in the sequencing data of a study of T cell repertoires in cytomegalovirus infection. From the reads, TCRdb called clonotypes with MiXCR, one entry per CDR3 protein. The sample holds hundreds of thousands of distinct CDR3 sequences, roughly 33% seen once. CDR1 and CDR2 from the germline V gene are LGHNA and YSLEER. CDR3 length: 17 residues. Trimming removed 0 bases from V and 5 bases from J, with 19 bases in between. With regard to this clonotype: Antigen: not known.

The specimen was cultured PBMCs, collected from culture after CMV antigen stimulation. The gene calls are TRBV4-3 and TRBJ2-5; D may be TRBD2 (6 bases). This receptor was taken from a human donor in good health (CMV status not recorded). Some clones in this sample may be carry-over from other donors' samples. The CDR3 protein is CASSQDDDRWGRETQYF. DNA for the CDR3: TGCGCCAGCAGCCAAGATGACGATCGATGGGGGAGGGAGACCCAGTACTTC.